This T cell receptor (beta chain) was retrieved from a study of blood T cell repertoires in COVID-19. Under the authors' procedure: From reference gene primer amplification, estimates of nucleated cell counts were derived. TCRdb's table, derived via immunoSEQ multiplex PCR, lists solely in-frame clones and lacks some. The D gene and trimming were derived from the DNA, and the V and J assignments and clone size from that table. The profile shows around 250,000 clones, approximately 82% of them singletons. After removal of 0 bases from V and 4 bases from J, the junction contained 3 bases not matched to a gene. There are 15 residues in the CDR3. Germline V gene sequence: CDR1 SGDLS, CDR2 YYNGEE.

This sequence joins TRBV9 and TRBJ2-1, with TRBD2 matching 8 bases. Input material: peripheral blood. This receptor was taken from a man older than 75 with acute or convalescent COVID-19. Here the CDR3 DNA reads TGTGCCAGCAGCGTAGGCGGGGGGAATTACAATGAGCAGTTCTTC. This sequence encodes CASSVGGGNYNEQFF.